The clone carrying this T cell receptor beta chain was detected many times. What it binds is unknown. This record belongs to a study of identical twins. Study results and limitations: Shared out-of-frame alpha sequences (those common to twins) showed excess low generation probability.

CDR1 and CDR2 (germline): SEHNR, FQNEAQ (reference sequence). Trimming took 3 bases from V and 3 from J, leaving 9 bases between them. The CDR3 totals 13 residues. TCRdb reprocessed the 5' RACE reads with MiXCR, giving one entry per CDR3 protein. This table holds 700,000 or so distinct CDR3 sequences, over 8.5% found once. The data were also submitted as part of a second study, on yellow fever vaccine responses in identical twins.

The TCR sequence derives from a young woman in good health. Input material: PBMCs. V is TRBV7-9 and J is TRBJ2-7, with D perhaps matching TRBD2 (5 bases). CDR3 sequence reads: CASSFVTSYEQYF. The DNA for the CDR3 is TGTGCCAGCAGCTTCGTAACTAGCTACGAGCAGTACTTC.